This passage covers 8 T cell receptor beta chains from one sample sequenced in a study of blood T cell repertoires in COVID-19. Repertoires were generated with immunoSEQ multiplex PCR, while TCRdb's copy carries only in-frame clones and drops some. The sample has 200,000 to 300,000 clones, approximately 86% seen once. Sample: PBMCs or T cells enriched from blood (not recorded which). The receptors stem from a young woman with acute COVID-19.

V and J are TRBV18 and TRBJ1-1; unclear D gene. Trimming stripped 1 base from V and 4 bases from J, with 22 bases between. Germline CDR1 KGHSH, CDR2 LQKENI. This CDR3 has 18 residues. CDR3 sequence (DNA): TGTGCCAGCTCACCACTTCACTTAATAGGCCGCGGTGGCACTGAAGCTTTCTTT. Its protein is CASSPLHLIGRGGTEAFF.

CDR3 nucleotide sequence: TGTGCCAGCAGTACCGGACTAGATCAGCCCCAGCATTTT. Encoded protein: CASSTGLDQPQHF. The rearrangement links TRBV6-5 to TRBJ1-5; D uncertain. Per germline, CDR1 MNHEY and CDR2 SVGAGI. Trimming shortened V by 5 bases and J by 5 bases, and 10 bases separated the two germline ends. The CDR3 runs 13 residues.

The chain joins TRBV29-1 to TRBJ1-1, with 7 bases lining up with TRBD1. The V gene's germline CDR1 is SQVTM and CDR2 ANQGSEA. V shed 7 bases, J shed 6 bases, and the junction held 20 bases outside the gene matches. The length of the CDR3 is 16 residues. CDR3 loop: CSGGGLQGPKSPEAFF. CDR3 sequence (DNA): TGCAGCGGCGGAGGCTTACAGGGGCCGAAGTCTCCTGAAGCTTTCTTT.

The V gene is TRBV10-3, the J gene TRBJ1-1; D uncertain. Trimming took off 0 bases at V and 1 base at J, with 6 bases between the two ends. Germline V gene data show CDR1 as ENHRY and CDR2 as SYGVKD. The CDR3 is 14 residues long. The CDR3 region is CAISESAGNTEAFF. CDR3 DNA: TGTGCCATCAGTGAGTCTGCAGGGAACACTGAAGCTTTCTTT.

This clone was recorded only once. The V call is TRBV19, the J call TRBJ2-1; 8 nucleotides line up with TRBD1. CDR1 LNHDA and CDR2 SQIVND come from the germline V gene (reference sequence). This CDR3 contains 13 residues. V gave up 7 bases and J gave up 8 bases; unmatched junction bases: 7. Written as DNA, the CDR3 is TGTGCCAGTAAGGGACAGGTTAACTATGAGCAGTTCTTC. Translating gives CASKGQVNYEQFF.

V gene TRBV7-2 combines with J gene TRBJ1-3, with 7 bases aligning to TRBD1. CDR1 is SGHTA, CDR2 FQGNSA, per germline. The V and J ends lost 1 base and 8 bases, in that order; junction bases with no gene match: 20. The CDR3 extends over 19 amino acids. CDR3 bases: TGTGCCAGCAGCTTAGTAGCCCCACAAGACAGGGCCGGTGGGGACACCATATATTTT. Its translation: CASSLVAPQDRAGGDTIYF.

The CDR3 DNA reads TGCGCCAGCAGTGAAGGGGGGGCCCGGGAGACCCAGTACTTC. Encoded protein: CASSEGGARETQYF. The genes are TRBV10-1 and TRBJ2-5, with TRBD2 as a possible D gene (7 bases). Germline V gene data show CDR1 as WNHNN and CDR2 as SYGVQD (reference sequence). Deletions cut 3 bases from V and 5 bases from J, with 13 bases between. The CDR3 is 14 amino acids.

The V call is TRBV6-5, the J call TRBJ2-1; the D is unclear. CDR1 is MNHEY and CDR2 is SVGAGI in the germline V gene. V was trimmed by 6 bases and J by 6 bases, leaving 18 bases between them. The CDR3 loop spans 15 amino acids. The DNA of the CDR3 is TGTGCCAGCAGCCCCGCTATCTTGAGAGCCAATGAGCAGTTCTTC. Its protein is CASSPAILRANEQFF.